This T cell receptor (beta chain) was profiled in a study of neurological immune-mediated disorders. This CDR3 has 15 amino acids. V was shortened by 0 bases and J by 8 bases, with 15 bases between the two germline ends. A 10-nucleotide random UMI tagged transcripts in template-switch 5'RACE cDNA synthesis. A single run covered 15-18 subjects with over 170 million TCR-beta sequences. TCRdb processed the 5' RACE reads anew with MiXCR; each CDR3 protein has one entry. The sample gives more than 20,000 distinct CDR3 sequences, around 16% of which show up once; over 12% is in the top ten. General study results and limits: Patients with HTLV-1-associated myelopathy had the highest level of TCR clonal expansion, whereas patients with multiple sclerosis had the lowest level, falling beneath the level found in healthy controls. Private repertoires in all groups were suggested, as expanded clones shared no CDR3 amino acid sequences across subjects.

Ten or more counts support this clonotype. The target antigen is unknown. The chain joins TRBV5-7 to TRBJ2-4; D is perhaps TRBD1 (6 bases). TRBV5-7 is recorded as an ORF, its role being uncertain. This sequence originates from a female donor with HTLV-1-associated myelopathy (HAM/TSP). Material for sequencing was PBMCs. The CDR3 is CASSLVNREYDIQYF. CDR3 bases: TGTGCCAGCAGCTTGGTTAACAGGGAATACGACATTCAGTACTTC.